The next 27 T cell receptor beta chains were all read from a single sample in a study of blood T cell repertoires in COVID-19. Clones were read by immunoSEQ multiplex PCR, and TCRdb kept only the in-frame ones, dropping some. The data contain 25,000 to 30,000 clones, under 90% of them singletons. Material for sequencing was peripheral blood. The receptors were sampled from a human donor in a cohort sampled during active COVID-19.

The sample holds a few counts of this clone. The chain links TRBV7-9 to TRBJ1-1; D is uncertain. The CDR3 is 15 amino acids. The V gene's germline CDR1 is SEHNR and CDR2 FQNEAQ (reference sequence). With 1 base removed from V and 4 bases from J, the gap between germline ends came to 13 bases. The CDR3 nucleotides are TGTGCCAGCAGCTTAGGGGAGGGCTGGGGCACTGAAGCTTTCTTT. Its translation: CASSLGEGWGTEAFF.

This chain uses TRBV19 with TRBJ1-4; 8 nucleotides match TRBD1. V shed 6 bases, J shed 7 bases, and the junction held 4 bases outside the gene matches. The germline V gene has CDR1 LNHDA and CDR2 SQIVND (reference sequence). CDR3 length: 13 amino acids. The CDR3 here is CASSRGRGEKLFF. DNA of the CDR3: TGTGCCAGTAGCAGGGGGCGGGGTGAAAAACTGTTTTTT.

The chain combines TRBV5-6 with TRBJ1-4; 9 positions agree with TRBD1. Per germline, CDR1 SGHDT and CDR2 YYEEEE. The CDR3 totals 15 residues. V lost 5 bases and J lost 7; bases outside the gene matches: 9. The CDR3 region is CASSLPGQGREKLFF. CDR3 DNA: TGTGCCAGCAGTTTGCCGGGACAGGGTCGTGAAAAACTGTTTTTT. The variable domain in full, completed from reference TRBV5-6 and TRBJ1-4, reads DAGVTQSPTHLIKTRGQQVTLRCSPKSGHDTVSWYQQALGQGPQFIFQYYEEEERQRGNFPDRFSGHQFPNYSSELNVNALLLGDSALYLCASSLPGQGREKLFFGSGTQLSVL.

V usage is TRBV19 and J usage is TRBJ2-6, with TRBD1 matching 9 bases. The CDR3 runs 17 residues. V dropped 1 base and J dropped 2; count of bases not matched to a gene: 3. Per the germline V gene, CDR1 is LNHDA and CDR2 is SQIVND (reference sequence). This chain's CDR3 is CASSIVQGATGANVLTF. The CDR3 DNA sequence: TGTGCCAGTAGTATAGTACAGGGGGCGACTGGGGCCAACGTCCTGACTTTC. Looking up the rest from reference TRBV19 and TRBJ2-6 gives the full variable domain: DGGITQSPKYLFRKEGQNVTLSCEQNLNHDAMYWYRQDPGQGLRLIYYSQIVNDFQKGDIAEGYSVSREKKESFPLTVTSAQKNPTAFYLCASSIVQGATGANVLTFGAGSRLTVL.

For the CDR3, the DNA is TGTGCCAGCAGCCCCGGGGAGACCCAGTACTTC. Translated: CASSPGETQYF. The chain links TRBV7-9 to TRBJ2-5; D gene ambiguous. With 5 bases removed from V and 5 bases from J, the gap between germline ends came to 6 bases. The CDR3 is 11 residues long. Looked up from germline, CDR1 is SEHNR and CDR2 is FQNEAQ (reference sequence).

The J gene is TRBJ2-3, the V gene TRBV4-3; TRBD2 matches 11 bases. With V trimmed by 3 bases and J by 4 bases, 3 bases remained unmatched. Germline V CDR1 and CDR2: LGHNA, YSLEER. This CDR3 has 15 amino acids. CDR3 in DNA: TGCGCCAGCAGCCATGTAGCGGGAGGGCCAGATACGCAGTATTTT. Translating gives CASSHVAGGPDTQYF.

CDR3 in amino acids: CASSPVREGTDTQYF. In nucleotides, the CDR3 is TGTGCCAGCTCACCAGTTCGGGAGGGCACAGATACGCAGTATTTT. This rearrangement joins TRBV18 to TRBJ2-3; 7 nucleotides agree with TRBD2. V shed 2 bases and J 1 base; nucleotides not matched to a gene: 3. The CDR3 consists of 15 residues. Germline CDR1 reads KGHSH; CDR2 reads LQKENI.

The V and J genes are TRBV5-1 and TRBJ1-6; 7 nucleotides agree with TRBD1. Trimming took 4 bases from V and 9 from J; bases not matched to a gene: 10. CDR1 is SGHRS and CDR2 is YFSETQ in the germline V gene. This CDR3 has 15 amino acids. The CDR3 reads CASSRQGDRGSPLHF. Here the CDR3 DNA reads TGCGCCAGCAGCCGTCAGGGGGATCGAGGTTCACCCCTCCACTTT.

The chain carries TRBV12-3 or TRBV12-4 and TRBJ2-7; tentatively, D is TRBD2 (5 bases). The CDR3 length is 13 residues. The V end lost 5 bases, the J end lost 12 bases, and 20 bases lay between the germline ends. The CDR3 spells CASSLLRSGSWYF. The CDR3 bases are TGTGCCAGCAGTCTCCTGAGGAGCGGAAGCTGGTACTTC.

The chain has TRBV6-1 and TRBJ2-1; D gene uncertain. V was trimmed by 1 base and J by 8 bases, leaving 12 bases between them. CDR3 length: 14 amino acids. The germline CDR1 and CDR2 sequences are MNHNS and SASEGT. The CDR3 bases are TGTGCCAGCAGTGAAGTTCGATGGAGCCATGAGCAGTTCTTC. Translation gives CASSEVRWSHEQFF.

This chain uses TRBV7-9 with TRBJ2-1, with 9 bases aligning to TRBD2. The trim removed 2 bases at V and 8 bases at J, leaving 4 bases unmatched. CDR3 length: 14 amino acids. The V gene's germline CDR1 is SEHNR and CDR2 FQNEAQ (reference sequence). The CDR3 spells CASSLLAGSHEQFF. For the CDR3, the DNA is TGTGCCAGCAGCTTACTAGCGGGAAGCCATGAGCAGTTCTTC.

The chain has TRBV5-6 and TRBJ1-4; 7 bases align to TRBD1. Per the germline V gene, CDR1 is SGHDT and CDR2 is YYEEEE. The CDR3 has 16 residues. The ends lost 3 bases at V and 2 bases at J; junction bases unmatched: 7. Here the CDR3 reads CASSWGQRTTNEKLFF. The CDR3 bases are TGTGCCAGCAGCTGGGGACAGAGGACCACTAATGAAAAACTGTTTTTT.

The chain couples TRBV20-1 to TRBJ1-6; 9 nucleotides line up with TRBD1. Germline lookup yields CDR1 DFQATT and CDR2 SNEGSKA (reference sequence). With 3 bases clipped from V and 5 bases from J, the junction kept 2 bases outside the gene matches. The CDR3 consists of 14 residues. DNA for the CDR3: TGCAGTGCTAGTCGGACAGGGGATAATTCACCCCTCCACTTT. It yields the protein CSASRTGDNSPLHF.

The chain couples TRBV5-1 to TRBJ1-2; TRBD1 aligns across 7 bases. Losses at the gene ends were 4 bases for V and 4 bases for J; bases not matched to a gene: 13. Germline V gives CDR1 SGHRS, CDR2 YFSETQ. This CDR3 contains 16 residues. In nucleotides, the CDR3 is TGCGCCAGCAGCGTAACCACAGGGGCTGTTGGCTATGGCTACACCTTC. Amino acid sequence: CASSVTTGAVGYGYTF.

The chain is built from TRBV7-2 and TRBJ2-6, with 7 bases identical to TRBD1. The junction had 7 bases not matched to a gene; V was cut back by 5 bases and J by 0 bases. The CDR3 contains 17 residues. Germline V gives CDR1 SGHTA, CDR2 FQGNSA. CDR3 amino acids: CASSKGARTSGANVLTF. The DNA for the CDR3 is TGTGCCAGCAGCAAGGGGGCTCGGACCTCTGGGGCCAACGTCCTGACTTTC. The full variable domain, its missing parts supplied by reference TRBV7-2 and TRBJ2-6, is GAGVSQSPSNKVTEKGKDVELRCDPISGHTALYWYRQSLGQGLEFLIYFQGNSAPDKSGLPSDRFSAERTGGSVSTLTIQRTQQEDSAVYLCASSKGARTSGANVLTFGAGSRLTVL.

V gene TRBV11-2 combines with J gene TRBJ2-3; D not resolved. The CDR3 is 13 residues long. Germline values: CDR1 SGHAT, CDR2 FQNNGV. Trimming cost V 2 bases and J 4 bases, with 7 bases left between them. CDR3 bases: TGTGCCAGCAGCTTAAGCGTCCCAGATACGCAGTATTTT. Protein sequence: CASSLSVPDTQYF.

The rearrangement joins TRBV7-9 to TRBJ1-3; perhaps TRBD1 as D (6 bases). CDR1 and CDR2 (germline): SEHNR, FQNEAQ (reference sequence). Trimming removed 2 bases from V and 4 bases from J, with 12 bases in between. This CDR3 spans 15 amino acids. The CDR3 reads CASSLFSGAGNTIYF. DNA for the CDR3: TGTGCCAGCAGCTTATTTTCAGGGGCGGGAAACACCATATATTTT.

This clone appeared a few times. The chain has TRBV13 and TRBJ1-1, with a tentative D call TRBD1 (5 bases). The V gene's germline CDR1 is PRHDT and CDR2 FYEKMQ (reference sequence). This CDR3 is 14 amino acids long. Between the trimmed V and J ends, which lost 3 bases and 1 base, there was a span of 9 bases. This chain's CDR3 is CASSFGQGNTEAFF. In DNA form, the CDR3 reads TGTGCCAGCAGCTTCGGGCAGGGGAACACTGAAGCTTTCTTT.

The chain combines TRBV27 with TRBJ1-4; the match to TRBD1 covers 7 bases. The junction had 14 bases not matched to a gene; V was cut back by 6 bases and J by 13 bases. This CDR3 is 14 amino acids long. Germline loops: CDR1 MNHEY, CDR2 SMNVEV (reference sequence). The CDR3, as DNA: TGTGCCAGCAGCCCTCCCGGACAGGCTCTAAGACTGTTTTTT. It codes for CASSPPGQALRLFF.

This sequence joins TRBV28 and TRBJ1-2; no reliable D call. Deletions cut 3 bases from V and 8 bases from J, with 10 bases between. Germline V gene lookup returns CDR1 MDHEN and CDR2 SYDVKM. This CDR3 has 12 amino acids. CDR3 nucleotides: TGTGCCAGCAGTTTTGCAGGCTGGGGCTACACCTTC. Translation gives CASSFAGWGYTF.

This chain uses TRBV7-9 with TRBJ1-6; weak D call: TRBD1 (5 bases). Germline CDR1 reads SEHNR; CDR2 reads FQNEAQ (reference sequence). V shed 4 bases and J shed 19 bases, with 20 bases lying between them. CDR3 length equals 13 residues. This chain's CDR3 is CASSSTQGTLAHF. DNA for the CDR3: TGTGCCAGCAGCTCGACCCAAGGGACTTTGGCTCACTTT.

The chain has TRBV18 and TRBJ2-5, with D perhaps matching TRBD1 (6 bases). The CDR3 covers 14 residues. CDR1 and CDR2 (germline): KGHSH, LQKENI. V dropped 2 bases and J dropped 1 base, with 8 bases sitting between them. The CDR3 DNA sequence: TGTGCCAGCTCACCAAGGACAGCCCAAGAGACCCAGTACTTC. Encoded protein: CASSPRTAQETQYF.

This chain joins TRBV5-1 and TRBJ1-4; 7 bases are a match to TRBD1. The CDR3 is made up of 15 amino acids. From germline, CDR1 is SGHRS and CDR2 YFSETQ. With 0 bases clipped from V and 4 bases from J, the junction kept 3 bases outside the gene matches. CDR3 loop: CASSLDGQDNEKLFF. The CDR3 DNA reads TGCGCCAGCAGCTTGGACGGACAGGATAATGAAAAACTGTTTTTT.

J is TRBJ2-1 and V is TRBV7-2; 13 bases match TRBD2. The germline gives CDR1 SGHTA, CDR2 FQGNSA. CDR3 size: 16 residues. V shed 5 bases, J shed 6 bases, and the junction held 7 bases outside the gene matches. In DNA form, the CDR3 reads TGTGCCAGCAGCCGGGAGGGACTAGCGGGACCCAATGAGCAGTTCTTC. It specifies CASSREGLAGPNEQFF.

The chain carries TRBV7-7 and TRBJ2-3; 11 bases are shared with TRBD1. The V and J ends lost 1 base and 4 bases, in that order; junction bases with no gene match: 1. Germline CDR1 SSHAT, CDR2 FNYEAQ (reference sequence). This CDR3 is built from 15 residues. As DNA, the CDR3 is TGTGCCAGCAGCTTAGGGACAGGGGGCGCAGATACGCAGTATTTT. It is translated as CASSLGTGGADTQYF.

The CDR3 sequence is CASSPDRDNEQFF. DNA for the CDR3: TGTGCCAGCAGCCCGGACAGGGATAATGAGCAGTTCTTC. V usage is TRBV3-1 (or the pseudogene TRBV3-2) and J usage is TRBJ2-1, with 8 bases fitting TRBD1. The CDR3 spans 13 residues. V lost 4 bases, J lost 7 bases, and 3 bases stayed unmatched. Germline V lookup: CDR1 LGHDT, CDR2 YNNKEL (reference sequence).

This rearrangement joins TRBV19 to TRBJ1-6, with 7 bases that match TRBD1. CDR1 is LNHDA and CDR2 is SQIVND in the germline V gene (reference sequence). The V gene end was trimmed by 7 bases and the J gene end by 4 bases; junction bases not matched to a gene: 7. This CDR3 has 15 residues. The CDR3 nucleotides read TGTGCCAGTACCTCTGACAGGGCGTATAATTCACCCCTCCACTTT. Residues: CASTSDRAYNSPLHF.